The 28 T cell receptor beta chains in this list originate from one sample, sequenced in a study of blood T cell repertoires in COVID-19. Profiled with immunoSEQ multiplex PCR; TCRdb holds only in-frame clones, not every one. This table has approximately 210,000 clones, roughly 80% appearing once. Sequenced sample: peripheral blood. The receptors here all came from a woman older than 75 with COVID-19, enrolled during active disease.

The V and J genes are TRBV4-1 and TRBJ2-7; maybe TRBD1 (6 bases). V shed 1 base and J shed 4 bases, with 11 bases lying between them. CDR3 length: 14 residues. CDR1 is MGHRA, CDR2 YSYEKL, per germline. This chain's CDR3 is CASSQGTEVYEQYF. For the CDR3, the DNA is TGCGCCAGCAGCCAAGGGACAGAAGTATACGAGCAGTACTTC.

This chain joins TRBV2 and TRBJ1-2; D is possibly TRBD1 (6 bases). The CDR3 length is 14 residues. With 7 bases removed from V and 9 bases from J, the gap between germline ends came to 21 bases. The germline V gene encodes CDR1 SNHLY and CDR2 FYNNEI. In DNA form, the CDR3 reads TGTGCCAGCACCCCCAGGGGAGCCCCTGTACGCTACACCTTC. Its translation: CASTPRGAPVRYTF.

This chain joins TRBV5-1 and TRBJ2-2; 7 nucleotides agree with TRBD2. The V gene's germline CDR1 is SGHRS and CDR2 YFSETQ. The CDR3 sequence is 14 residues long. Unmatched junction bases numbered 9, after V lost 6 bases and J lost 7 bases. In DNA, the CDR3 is TGCGCCAGCACCCCGACTAGCTGGGGCGGGGAGCTGTTTTTT. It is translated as CASTPTSWGGELFF.

The CDR3 nucleotides are TGCAGTGCTAGTCCCCTAGCGGGGGGGAGGGATGAGCAGTTCTTC. As protein: CSASPLAGGRDEQFF. The rearrangement links TRBV20-1 to TRBJ2-1, with 12 bases matching TRBD2. Germline V gene sequence: CDR1 DFQATT, CDR2 SNEGSKA (reference sequence). The V and J ends lost 3 bases and 8 bases, in that order; junction bases with no gene match: 8. CDR3 length: 15 amino acids.

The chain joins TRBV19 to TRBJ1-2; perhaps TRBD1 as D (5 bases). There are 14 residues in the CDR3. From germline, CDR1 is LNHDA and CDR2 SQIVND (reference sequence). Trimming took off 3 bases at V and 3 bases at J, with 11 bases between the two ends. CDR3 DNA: TGTGCCAGTAGTATCGGGCAGGGATACTATGGCTACACCTTC. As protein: CASSIGQGYYGYTF.

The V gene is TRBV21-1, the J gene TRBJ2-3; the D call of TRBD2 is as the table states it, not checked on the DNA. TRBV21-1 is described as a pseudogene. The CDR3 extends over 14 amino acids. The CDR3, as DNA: TGTGCCAGCGGGAGCTTGTTAAGCACAGATACGCAGTATTTT. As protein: CASGSLLSTDTQYF.

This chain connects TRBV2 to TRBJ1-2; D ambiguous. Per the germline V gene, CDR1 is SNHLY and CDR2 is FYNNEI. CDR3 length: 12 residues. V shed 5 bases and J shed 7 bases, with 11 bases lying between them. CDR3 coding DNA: TGTGCCAGCAGTTTTACCCCGGGTGGCTACACCTTC. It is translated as CASSFTPGGYTF.

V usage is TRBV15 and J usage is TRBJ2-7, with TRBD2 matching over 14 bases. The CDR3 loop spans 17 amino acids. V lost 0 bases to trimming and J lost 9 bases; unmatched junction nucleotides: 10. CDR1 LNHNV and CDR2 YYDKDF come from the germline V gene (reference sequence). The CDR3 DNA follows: TGTGCCACCAGCAGAGATTTGGGCGGACTAGCGGGAGGTCGGCAGTACTTC. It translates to CATSRDLGGLAGGRQYF.

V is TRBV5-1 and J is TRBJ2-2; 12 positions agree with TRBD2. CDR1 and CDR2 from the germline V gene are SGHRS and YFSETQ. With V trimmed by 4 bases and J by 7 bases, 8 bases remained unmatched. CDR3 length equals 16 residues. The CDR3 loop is CASSARLAGVIGELFF. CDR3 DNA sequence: TGCGCCAGCAGCGCGCGACTAGCGGGAGTTATCGGGGAGCTGTTTTTT.

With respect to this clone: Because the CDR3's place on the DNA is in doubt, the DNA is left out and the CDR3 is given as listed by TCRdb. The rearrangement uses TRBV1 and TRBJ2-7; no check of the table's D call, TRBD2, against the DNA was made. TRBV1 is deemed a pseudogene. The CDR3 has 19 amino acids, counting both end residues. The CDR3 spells CTSSQVRDYVASGAYEQYF.

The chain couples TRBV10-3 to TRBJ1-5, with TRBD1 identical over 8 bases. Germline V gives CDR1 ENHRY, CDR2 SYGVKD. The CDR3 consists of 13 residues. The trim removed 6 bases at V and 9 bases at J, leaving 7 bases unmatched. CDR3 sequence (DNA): TGTGCCATCAGAGGACAGGGCGATAGGCCCCAGCATTTT. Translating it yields CAIRGQGDRPQHF.

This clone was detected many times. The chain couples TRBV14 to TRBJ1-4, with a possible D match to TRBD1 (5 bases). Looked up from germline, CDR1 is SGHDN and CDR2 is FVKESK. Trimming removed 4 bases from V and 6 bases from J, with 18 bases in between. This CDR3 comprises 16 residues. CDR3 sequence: CASSPRRGVVDEKLFF. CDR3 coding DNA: TGTGCCAGCAGCCCCCGGAGGGGTGTCGTAGATGAAAAACTGTTTTTT.

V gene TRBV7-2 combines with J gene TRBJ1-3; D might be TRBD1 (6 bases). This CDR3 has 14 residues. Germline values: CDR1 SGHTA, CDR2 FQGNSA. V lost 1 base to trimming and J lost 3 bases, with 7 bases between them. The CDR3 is CASSLVGGGNTIYF. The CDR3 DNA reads TGTGCCAGCAGCTTAGTAGGGGGTGGAAACACCATATATTTT. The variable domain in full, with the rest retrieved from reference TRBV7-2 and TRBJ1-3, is GAGVSQSPSNKVTEKGKDVELRCDPISGHTALYWYRQSLGQGLEFLIYFQGNSAPDKSGLPSDRFSAERTGGSVSTLTIQRTQQEDSAVYLCASSLVGGGNTIYFGEGSWLTVV.

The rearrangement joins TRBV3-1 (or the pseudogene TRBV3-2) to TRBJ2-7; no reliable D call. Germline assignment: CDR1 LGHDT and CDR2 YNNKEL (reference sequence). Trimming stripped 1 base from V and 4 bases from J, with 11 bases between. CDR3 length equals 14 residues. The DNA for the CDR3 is TGTGCCAGCAGCCAAGGCCTCAACTTATACGAGCAGTACTTC. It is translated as CASSQGLNLYEQYF.

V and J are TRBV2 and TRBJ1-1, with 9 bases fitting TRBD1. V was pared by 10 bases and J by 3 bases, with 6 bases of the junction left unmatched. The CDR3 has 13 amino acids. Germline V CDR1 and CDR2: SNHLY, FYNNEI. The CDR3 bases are TGTGCCACCCTCCGGGACAGGGACACTGAAGCTTTCTTT. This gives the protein CATLRDRDTEAFF.

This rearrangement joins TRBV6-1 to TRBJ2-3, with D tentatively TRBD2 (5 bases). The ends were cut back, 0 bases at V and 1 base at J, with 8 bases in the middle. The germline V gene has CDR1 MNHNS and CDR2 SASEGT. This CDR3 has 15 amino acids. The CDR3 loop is CASSEAPGGTDTQYF. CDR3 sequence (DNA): TGTGCCAGCAGTGAAGCGCCCGGGGGCACAGATACGCAGTATTTT.

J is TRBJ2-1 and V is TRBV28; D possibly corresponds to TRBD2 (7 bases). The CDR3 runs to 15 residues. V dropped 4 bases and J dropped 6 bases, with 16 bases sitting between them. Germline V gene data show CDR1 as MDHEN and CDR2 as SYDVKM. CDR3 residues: CASSWGGWQSNEQFF. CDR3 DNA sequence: TGTGCCAGCAGTTGGGGGGGCTGGCAATCCAATGAGCAGTTCTTC. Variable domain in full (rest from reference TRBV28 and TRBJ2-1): DVKVTQSSRYLVKRTGEKVFLECVQDMDHENMFWYRQDPGLGLRLIYFSYDVKMKEKGDIPEGYSVSREKKERFSLILESASTNQTSMYLCASSWGGWQSNEQFFGPGTRLTVL.

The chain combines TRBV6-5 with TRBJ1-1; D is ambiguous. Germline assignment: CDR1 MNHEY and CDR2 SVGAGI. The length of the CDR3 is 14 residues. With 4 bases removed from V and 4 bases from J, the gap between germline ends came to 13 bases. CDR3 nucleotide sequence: TGTGCCAGCAGTTCCCGCCGGGTGGGCACTGAAGCTTTCTTT. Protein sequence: CASSSRRVGTEAFF.

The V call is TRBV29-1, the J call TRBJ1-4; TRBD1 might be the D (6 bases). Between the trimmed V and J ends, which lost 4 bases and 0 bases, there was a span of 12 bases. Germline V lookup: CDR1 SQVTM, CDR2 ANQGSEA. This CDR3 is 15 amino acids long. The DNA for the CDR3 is TGCAGCGTTGGACTCTCAGGGGCAACTAATGAAAAACTGTTTTTT. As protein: CSVGLSGATNEKLFF.

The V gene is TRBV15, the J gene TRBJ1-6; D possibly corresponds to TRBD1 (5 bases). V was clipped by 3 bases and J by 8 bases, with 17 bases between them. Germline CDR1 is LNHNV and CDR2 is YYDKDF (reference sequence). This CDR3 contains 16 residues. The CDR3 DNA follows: TGTGCCACCAGCAGGGTACTGGGGGGAGAGGATTCACCCCTCCACTTT. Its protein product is CATSRVLGGEDSPLHF.

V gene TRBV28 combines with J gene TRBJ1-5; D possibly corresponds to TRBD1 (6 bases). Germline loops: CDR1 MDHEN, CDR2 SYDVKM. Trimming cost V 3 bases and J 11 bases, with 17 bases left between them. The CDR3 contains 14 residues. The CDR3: CASSFAGVREAQHF. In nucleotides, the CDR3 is TGTGCCAGCAGTTTCGCAGGGGTCCGGGAGGCCCAGCATTTT.

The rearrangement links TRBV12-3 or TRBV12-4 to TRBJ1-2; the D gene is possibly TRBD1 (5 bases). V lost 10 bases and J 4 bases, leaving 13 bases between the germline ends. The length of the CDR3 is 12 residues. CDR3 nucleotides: TGTGCCACCGCCCAGGGAGGCTATGGCTACACCTTC. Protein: CATAQGGYGYTF.

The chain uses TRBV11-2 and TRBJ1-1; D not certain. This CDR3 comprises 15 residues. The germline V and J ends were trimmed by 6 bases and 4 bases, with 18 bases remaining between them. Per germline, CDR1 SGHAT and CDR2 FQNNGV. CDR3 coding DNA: TGTGCCAGCAGTCAACCCCTTGGTTCGGGCACTGAAGCTTTCTTT. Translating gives CASSQPLGSGTEAFF.

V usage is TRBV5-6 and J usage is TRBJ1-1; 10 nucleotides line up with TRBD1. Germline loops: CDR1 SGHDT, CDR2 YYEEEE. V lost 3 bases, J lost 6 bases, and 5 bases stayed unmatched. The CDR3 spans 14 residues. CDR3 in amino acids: CASSSRDRGPEAFF. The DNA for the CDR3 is TGTGCCAGCAGCTCCCGGGACAGGGGACCTGAAGCTTTCTTT. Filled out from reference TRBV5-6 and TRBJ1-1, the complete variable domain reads DAGVTQSPTHLIKTRGQQVTLRCSPKSGHDTVSWYQQALGQGPQFIFQYYEEEERQRGNFPDRFSGHQFPNYSSELNVNALLLGDSALYLCASSSRDRGPEAFFGQGTRLTVV.

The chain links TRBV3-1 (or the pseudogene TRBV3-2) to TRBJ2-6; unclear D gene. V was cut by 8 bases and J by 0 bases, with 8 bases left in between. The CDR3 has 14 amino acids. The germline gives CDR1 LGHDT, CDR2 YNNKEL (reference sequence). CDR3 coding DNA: TGTGCCAGCTGCCCTTCCTCTGGGGCCAACGTCCTGACTTTC. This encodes CASCPSSGANVLTF.

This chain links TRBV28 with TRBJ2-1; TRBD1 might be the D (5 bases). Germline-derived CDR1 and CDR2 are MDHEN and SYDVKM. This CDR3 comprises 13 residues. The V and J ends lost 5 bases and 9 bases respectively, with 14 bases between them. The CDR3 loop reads CASSGAPRPEQFF. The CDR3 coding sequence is TGTGCCAGCAGTGGGGCTCCTCGGCCTGAGCAGTTCTTC.

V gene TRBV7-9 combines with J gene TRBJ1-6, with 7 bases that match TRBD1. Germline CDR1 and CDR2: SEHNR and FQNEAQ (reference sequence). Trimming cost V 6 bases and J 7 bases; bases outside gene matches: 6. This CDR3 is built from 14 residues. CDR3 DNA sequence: TGTGCCAGCAGTTCCGGGACAGAGAATTCACCCCTCCACTTT. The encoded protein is CASSSGTENSPLHF.

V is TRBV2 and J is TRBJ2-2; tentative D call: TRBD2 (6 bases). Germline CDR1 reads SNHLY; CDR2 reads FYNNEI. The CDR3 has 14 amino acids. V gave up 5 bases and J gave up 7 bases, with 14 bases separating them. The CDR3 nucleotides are TGTGCCAGCAGTCCCCTAACTAGCTACGGGGAGCTGTTTTTT. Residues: CASSPLTSYGELFF.